This T cell receptor beta chain was obtained from a study of blood T cell repertoires in COVID-19. Sequencing used immunoSEQ multiplex PCR; TCRdb keeps in-frame clones, though not all of them. The sample lists 300,000 to 350,000 clones; 75% to 95% were seen once. The CDR3 is 11 amino acids. V was shortened by 7 bases and J by 7 bases, with 7 bases between the two germline ends. The clonotype originates from a woman aged 25 to 39 with COVID-19, enrolled during active disease. The V call is TRBV12-3 or TRBV12-4, the J call TRBJ1-4, with a tentative D call TRBD1 (5 bases). The specimen was peripheral blood. The CDR3 loop reads CASKQGEKLFF. The DNA for the CDR3 is TGTGCCAGCAAGCAGGGTGAAAAACTGTTTTTT.